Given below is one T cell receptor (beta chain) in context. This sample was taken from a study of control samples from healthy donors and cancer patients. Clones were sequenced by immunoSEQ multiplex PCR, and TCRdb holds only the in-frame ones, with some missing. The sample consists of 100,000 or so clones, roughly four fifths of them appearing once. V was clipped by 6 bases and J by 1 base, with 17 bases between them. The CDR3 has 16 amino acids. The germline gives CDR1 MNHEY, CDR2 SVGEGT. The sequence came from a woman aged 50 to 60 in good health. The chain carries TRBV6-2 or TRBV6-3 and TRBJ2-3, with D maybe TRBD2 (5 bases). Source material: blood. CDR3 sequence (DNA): TGTGCCAGCAGCCGCGGAGTAGCGTCTCGCACAGATACGCAGTATTTT. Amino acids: CASSRGVASRTDTQYF.